Following are 8 T cell receptor beta chains from one sample sequenced in a study of blood T cells in healthy people across ages. The authors ran a second PCR of 7 to 11 cycles using a sample-barcoded 5' primer and a J-beta primer mix. TCRdb processed the 5' RACE reads anew with MiXCR; each CDR3 protein has one entry. The sample comprises 870,000 or so distinct CDR3 sequences, 29% of which are singletons, and 15% to 20% rests with the top ten. The sequencing sample was made of blood. The source of these receptors is a woman of 80 years or more in good health.

This clonotype was counted ten times or more. The chain uses TRBV6-4 and TRBJ2-1; D is possibly TRBD2 (5 bases). Trimming shortened V by 6 bases and J by 5 bases, and 11 bases separated the two germline ends. This CDR3 is 13 amino acids long. In germline, CDR1 is MRHNA, CDR2 SNTAGT. The CDR3 DNA follows: TGTGCCAGCAGCAAACTAGATAACAATGAGCAGTTCTTC. Encoded protein: CASSKLDNNEQFF.

There are a few counts of this clonotype. The chain joins TRBV25-1 to TRBJ1-5; D ambiguous. V was cut by 5 bases and J by 4 bases, with 6 bases left in between. The V gene's germline CDR1 is MGHDK and CDR2 SYGVNS. This CDR3 has 12 amino acids. The CDR3 sequence is CASSMGNQPQHF. CDR3 bases: TGTGCCAGCAGTATGGGGAATCAGCCCCAGCATTTT.

The count of this clonotype is one. V and J are TRBV7-2 and TRBJ2-5, with TRBD2 matching over 8 bases. J gave up 3 bases and V 5 bases, and 8 bases lay outside the gene matches. The V gene's germline CDR1 is SGHTA and CDR2 FQGNSA. This CDR3 contains 15 residues. The chain's CDR3 is CASSPGGGREETQYF. The CDR3, as DNA: TGTGCCAGCAGCCCCGGGGGGGGCAGGGAAGAGACCCAGTACTTC.

Many counts were recorded for this clonotype. The chain uses TRBV7-2 and TRBJ2-3; D call uncertain. V lost 0 bases to trimming and J lost 1 base, with 11 bases between them. Germline lookup yields CDR1 SGHTA and CDR2 FQGNSA. This CDR3 comprises 16 residues. CDR3 sequence reads: CASSLALGPGTDTQYF. The CDR3 DNA follows: TGTGCCAGCAGCTTAGCGCTTGGCCCTGGCACAGATACGCAGTATTTT.

This clonotype occurred a few times. The V call is TRBV7-2, the J call TRBJ2-2; maybe TRBD1 (5 bases). With 0 bases removed from V and 0 bases from J, the gap between germline ends came to 5 bases. The CDR3 sequence is 15 residues long. Germline CDR1 is SGHTA and CDR2 is FQGNSA. The CDR3 DNA sequence: TGTGCCAGCAGCTTAGCGGACACGAACACCGGGGAGCTGTTTTTT. This gives the protein CASSLADTNTGELFF. Filled out from reference TRBV7-2 and TRBJ2-2, the complete variable domain reads GAGVSQSPSNKVTEKGKDVELRCDPISGHTALYWYRQSLGQGLEFLIYFQGNSAPDKSGLPSDRFSAERTGGSVSTLTIQRTQQEDSAVYLCASSLADTNTGELFFGEGSRLTVL.

Note on this clonotype: Possible read error: a much larger clone is one base away. This chain joins TRBV7-8 and TRBJ2-4; D may be TRBD1 (5 bases). In germline, CDR1 is SGHVS, CDR2 FQNEAQ. With 3 bases removed from V and 0 bases from J, the gap between germline ends came to 12 bases. The CDR3 has 16 amino acids. The CDR3 region has the DNA TGTGCCAGCAGCTTCGAACAGGCTCTAGCCAAAAACATTCAGTACTTC. As protein: CASSFEQALAKNIQYF.

This clonotype was recorded many times. The chain carries TRBV4-3 and TRBJ2-7; 8 bases map to TRBD1. The V gene end was trimmed by 1 base and the J gene end by 2 bases; junction bases not matched to a gene: 4. This CDR3 contains 15 residues. Germline V CDR1 and CDR2: LGHNA, YSLEER. CDR3 region: CASSQGTGLTYEQYF. The CDR3 DNA is TGCGCCAGCAGCCAAGGGACAGGGTTGACCTACGAGCAGTACTTC.

As to this clonotype: Since a much larger clone is just one base distant, this may be a read error. This rearrangement joins TRBV4-2 to TRBJ2-3, with 7 bases identical to TRBD2. The length of the CDR3 is 12 residues. The V gene's germline CDR1 is LGHNA and CDR2 YNFKEQ. This CDR3 reads CASSLGGFTRYF. In DNA form, the CDR3 reads TGTGCCAGCAGCCTGGGGGGGTTCACGCGGTATTTT.